Below, 29 T cell receptor beta chains from the same sample are listed, as sequenced in a study of shared clonotypes between healthy human individuals. Clones were read by immunoSEQ multiplex PCR, and TCRdb kept only the in-frame ones, dropping some. Here the sample spans roughly 2.1 million clones, approximately 94% being singletons. CD45RO-negative, CCR7-positively selected cells formed the naive CD8 fraction, excluding terminally differentiated effector memory CD45RA+ cells. Material: naive CD8+ T cells from PBMCs. These TCRs come from a man between 18 and 35 years old in good health. Some clones in this sample may be carry-over from other donors' samples.

Turning to this clone: At the DNA level, this CDR3 is encoded by other sequences in the same sample as well. As DNA, the CDR3 is TGTGCCAGCAGCATCCTGGCAGGGGTTAACTATGGCTACACCTTC. This codes for CASSILAGVNYGYTF. The chain has TRBV19 and TRBJ1-2; possibly TRBD1 for D (6 bases). This CDR3 has 15 residues. CDR1 and CDR2 (germline): LNHDA, SQIVND (reference sequence). The V end lost 9 bases, the J end lost 1 base, and 18 bases lay between the germline ends.

The chain employs TRBV7-3 and TRBJ2-1; D not resolved. The CDR3 runs 17 residues. The V end was cut by 0 bases, the J end by 9 bases, with 21 bases between. CDR1 SGHTA and CDR2 FQGTGA come from the germline V gene. CDR3 sequence: CASSLTSAPSTWGEQFF. CDR3 DNA: TGTGCCAGCAGCTTAACGTCGGCGCCAAGTACGTGGGGTGAGCAGTTCTTC.

V and J are TRBV27 and TRBJ2-7; D perhaps matches TRBD2 (6 bases). In germline, CDR1 is MNHEY, CDR2 SMNVEV (reference sequence). Trimming cost V 1 base and J 1 base, with 11 bases left between them. CDR3 length equals 15 residues. This CDR3 reads CASSLYGGGSYEQYF. In nucleotides, the CDR3 is TGTGCCAGCAGTTTATACGGGGGAGGATCCTACGAGCAGTACTTC.

The chain employs TRBV28 and TRBJ2-1; the match to TRBD2 covers 10 bases. CDR1 MDHEN and CDR2 SYDVKM come from the germline V gene. V lost 3 bases to trimming and J lost 3 bases; unmatched junction nucleotides: 14. CDR3 length: 19 residues. The CDR3 nucleotides read TGTGCCAGCAGTTTTCCCCCGCTTACTAGCGGGATAGACTACAATGAGCAGTTCTTC. It yields the protein CASSFPPLTSGIDYNEQFF.

The chain links TRBV5-1 to TRBJ2-7; perhaps TRBD1 as D (6 bases). With 4 bases removed from V and 7 bases from J, the gap between germline ends came to 15 bases. Germline CDR1 reads SGHRS; CDR2 reads YFSETQ. This CDR3 has 13 residues. The CDR3 region is CASSPLGAGEQYF. DNA for the CDR3: TGCGCCAGCAGCCCCTTGGGGGCCGGGGAGCAGTACTTC.

V and J are TRBV7-8 and TRBJ1-4, with a weak D call TRBD1 (5 bases). The germline gives CDR1 SGHVS, CDR2 FQNEAQ. The CDR3 sequence is 15 residues long. Trimming took 0 bases from V and 5 from J, leaving 10 bases between them. The CDR3 nucleotides are TGTGCCAGCAGCTTAGCGGTGGGGGGGAATGAAAAACTGTTTTTT. This translates into CASSLAVGGNEKLFF.

This clone was seen just once. The rearrangement links TRBV27 to TRBJ2-7; perhaps TRBD1 as D (5 bases). Trimming pared 8 bases from V and 2 bases from J, leaving 13 bases between. The V gene's germline CDR1 is MNHEY and CDR2 SMNVEV (reference sequence). This CDR3 has 13 amino acids. CDR3 in DNA: TGTGCCAGCGCCGAGACAGCTGCCTACGAGCAGTACTTC. It codes for CASAETAAYEQYF.

This rearrangement joins TRBV10-1 to TRBJ1-4; D is uncertain. The germline V gene encodes CDR1 WNHNN and CDR2 SYGVQD (reference sequence). V was clipped by 3 bases and J by 7 bases, with 12 bases between them. CDR3 size: 14 residues. CDR3 DNA: TGCGCCAGCAGTGAAACAAGGTTTCGTGAAAAACTGTTTTTT. It specifies CASSETRFREKLFF.

The chain uses TRBV13 and TRBJ2-1; possibly TRBD2 for D (7 bases). V lost 5 bases to trimming and J lost 5 bases, with 19 bases between them. Per germline, CDR1 PRHDT and CDR2 FYEKMQ (reference sequence). The CDR3 is 16 amino acids. The CDR3 loop is CASSHPGAGVDNEQFF. The CDR3 nucleotides are TGTGCCAGCAGCCACCCGGGGGCGGGAGTAGACAATGAGCAGTTCTTC.

The CDR3 loop is CASSAGSGANVLTF. The CDR3 DNA sequence: TGTGCCAGCAGCGCAGGGTCTGGGGCCAACGTCCTGACTTTC. The genes are TRBV9 and TRBJ2-6, with TRBD1 as a possible D gene (5 bases). This CDR3 spans 14 amino acids. V lost 3 bases, J lost 1 base, and 5 bases lay in between. CDR1 and CDR2 from the germline V gene are SGDLS and YYNGEE.

The chain couples TRBV4-3 to TRBJ2-2; 10 positions agree with TRBD2. Trimming cost V 2 bases and J 5 bases; bases outside gene matches: 8. The CDR3 contains 17 residues. Germline CDR1 LGHNA, CDR2 YSLEER. Here the CDR3 reads CASSQLTSGMWTGELFF. The CDR3 coding sequence is TGCGCCAGCAGCCAACTCACTAGCGGGATGTGGACCGGGGAGCTGTTTTTT.

The V call is TRBV27, the J call TRBJ1-2, with TRBD1 matching over 9 bases. The CDR3 runs to 16 residues. Germline V lookup: CDR1 MNHEY, CDR2 SMNVEV (reference sequence). V gave up 5 bases and J gave up 7 bases; unmatched junction bases: 14. DNA of the CDR3: TGTGCCAGCAGTGAATTACGCAACAGGGGGCTGAGTGGCTACACCTTC. Translating gives CASSELRNRGLSGYTF.

This clone was recorded only once. J is TRBJ2-1 and V is TRBV9; either TRBD1 or TRBD2 may fit D (5 bases each). Looked up from germline, CDR1 is SGDLS and CDR2 is YYNGEE. Trimming shortened V by 3 bases and J by 5 bases, and 15 bases separated the two germline ends. This CDR3 is 15 amino acids long. Here the CDR3 reads CASSDAGKRDNEQFF. The CDR3 DNA follows: TGTGCCAGCAGCGATGCAGGGAAGAGGGACAATGAGCAGTTCTTC.

V usage is TRBV19 and J usage is TRBJ2-7; maybe TRBD1 (7 bases). This CDR3 is built from 13 residues. The V gene's germline CDR1 is LNHDA and CDR2 SQIVND (reference sequence). The ends were cut back, 6 bases at V and 5 bases at J, with 14 bases in the middle. CDR3 nucleotides: TGTGCCAGTAGGGAGACAGGGACTCACGAGCAGTACTTC. This gives the protein CASRETGTHEQYF.

Comments on this clone: The same CDR3 arises from other DNA sequences in this sample as well. The chain combines TRBV27 with TRBJ2-7; the match to TRBD1 covers 10 bases. The CDR3 is 14 amino acids. Germline CDR1 is MNHEY and CDR2 is SMNVEV (reference sequence). J was trimmed by 7 bases and V by 6 bases; bases with no gene match: 9. The CDR3 DNA reads TGTGCCAGCAGAGCCGGGACAGGGGCTAGGGAGCAGTACTTC. Amino acid sequence: CASRAGTGAREQYF.

The rearrangement joins TRBV6-6 to TRBJ1-5, with D unclear. This CDR3 comprises 12 residues. Trimming stripped 8 bases from V and 7 bases from J, with 12 bases between. Germline V gene data show CDR1 as MNHNY and CDR2 as SVGAGI (reference sequence). The CDR3 DNA reads TGTGCCAGCCGTGGGGAAGAGCAGCCCCAGCATTTT. It is translated as CASRGEEQPQHF.

This clone has only one observation. The chain couples TRBV6-1 to TRBJ2-3, with D perhaps matching TRBD2 (5 bases). CDR3 size: 15 residues. Between the trimmed V and J ends, which lost 5 bases and 2 bases, there was a span of 14 bases. CDR1 and CDR2 from the germline V gene are MNHNS and SASEGT. CDR3 nucleotides: TGTGCCAGCAGTCCCCCCCGGGATTTCACAGATACGCAGTATTTT. Amino acid sequence: CASSPPRDFTDTQYF.

This clone occurred once. This chain links TRBV7-9 with TRBJ1-2; D is possibly TRBD1 (5 bases). The CDR3 is made up of 14 amino acids. Per the germline V gene, CDR1 is SEHNR and CDR2 is FQNEAQ (reference sequence). V dropped 8 bases and J dropped 1 base, with 14 bases sitting between them. Written as DNA, the CDR3 is TGTGCCAGCTCAGCAGGGTACCTTAACTATGGCTACACCTTC. Its protein product is CASSAGYLNYGYTF. The full variable domain, completed using reference TRBV7-9 and TRBJ1-2, is DTGVSQNPRHKITKRGQNVTFRCDPISEHNRLYWYRQTLGQGPEFLTYFQNEAQLEKSRLLSDRFSAERPKGSFSTLEIQRTEQGDSAMYLCASSAGYLNYGYTFGSGTRLTVV.

A remark on this clone: Distinct nucleotide sequences in the sample also encode this CDR3. The genes are TRBV9 and TRBJ2-4; D not certain. The CDR3 runs 15 residues. Trimming pared 2 bases from V and 0 bases from J, leaving 9 bases between. CDR1 and CDR2 (germline): SGDLS, YYNGEE. Written as DNA, the CDR3 is TGTGCCAGCAGCGTTGCCGGGCTAGCCAAAAACATTCAGTACTTC. It codes for CASSVAGLAKNIQYF.

The rearrangement joins TRBV6-1 to TRBJ2-5; D is unclear. The CDR3 length is 14 residues. CDR1 MNHNS and CDR2 SASEGT come from the germline V gene. Trimming shortened V by 5 bases and J by 0 bases, and 10 bases separated the two germline ends. The CDR3 protein is CASSPNRYQETQYF. In DNA form, the CDR3 reads TGTGCCAGCAGTCCTAATCGGTACCAAGAGACCCAGTACTTC.

In its sample, this clone is medium-sized. V is TRBV28 and J is TRBJ1-5; 10 bases match TRBD1. The germline V gene encodes CDR1 MDHEN and CDR2 SYDVKM. The V gene end was trimmed by 1 base and the J gene end by 2 bases; junction bases not matched to a gene: 14. The CDR3 runs to 20 residues. The CDR3 protein is CASSLSFGQGGRIGNQPQHF. The CDR3 DNA sequence: TGTGCCAGCAGTTTATCTTTTGGACAGGGGGGTCGAATTGGCAATCAGCCCCAGCATTTT.

The J gene is TRBJ2-7, the V gene TRBV11-1, with 8 nucleotides matching TRBD2. Germline V gene sequence: CDR1 SGHAT, CDR2 FQDESV (reference sequence). CDR3 length: 14 residues. The ends lost 5 bases at V and 6 bases at J; junction bases unmatched: 9. The CDR3 DNA is TGTGCCAGCAGCCATCTAGCGGGTATACGCGAGCAGTACTTC. It encodes CASSHLAGIREQYF.

The CDR3 reads CASSGAPGRPYEQYF. In DNA, the CDR3 is TGTGCCAGCAGCGGCGCCCCCGGCAGACCCTACGAGCAGTACTTC. The rearrangement joins TRBV9 to TRBJ2-7; D not resolved. The CDR3 loop spans 15 amino acids. CDR1 and CDR2 (germline): SGDLS, YYNGEE. V lost 3 bases to trimming and J lost 2 bases, with 15 bases between them.

V gene TRBV4-1 combines with J gene TRBJ1-1; D is unclear. V was shortened by 3 bases and J by 0 bases, with 8 bases between the two germline ends. CDR1 and CDR2 from the germline V gene are MGHRA and YSYEKL. The CDR3 is made up of 14 amino acids. The CDR3 sequence: CASSQASLNTEAFF. The CDR3 nucleotides read TGCGCCAGCAGCCAGGCCTCATTGAACACTGAAGCTTTCTTT.

This chain connects TRBV5-4 to TRBJ2-5, with D hard to call. This CDR3 contains 12 residues. Between the trimmed V and J ends, which lost 2 bases and 5 bases, there was a span of 7 bases. Germline-derived CDR1 and CDR2 are SGHNT and YYREEE (reference sequence). The CDR3, as DNA: TGTGCCAGCAGCTTTTGGCTCGAGACCCAGTACTTC. Translation gives CASSFWLETQYF.

The genes are TRBV7-3 and TRBJ2-1; perhaps D is TRBD1 or TRBD2 (5 bases each). Trimming pared 4 bases from V and 6 bases from J, leaving 16 bases between. This CDR3 comprises 15 residues. Germline loops: CDR1 SGHTA, CDR2 FQGTGA. The chain's CDR3 is CASSWNGAPSNEQFF. The CDR3 nucleotides are TGTGCCAGCAGCTGGAACGGGGCGCCAAGCAATGAGCAGTTCTTC.

J is TRBJ1-1 and V is TRBV4-1; D ambiguous. There are 14 residues in the CDR3. Germline CDR1 is MGHRA and CDR2 is YSYEKL. Trimming shortened V by 1 base and J by 0 bases, and 6 bases separated the two germline ends. CDR3 sequence (DNA): TGCGCCAGCAGCCAAGGCCCGATGAACACTGAAGCTTTCTTT. This sequence encodes CASSQGPMNTEAFF.

The rearrangement joins TRBV5-1 to TRBJ2-7; 7 nucleotides agree with TRBD1. The trim removed 5 bases at V and 3 bases at J, leaving 8 bases unmatched. There are 14 residues in the CDR3. The germline CDR1 and CDR2 sequences are SGHRS and YFSETQ. CDR3 amino acids: CASRIRDRHYEQYF. The CDR3 DNA is TGCGCCAGCAGAATCCGGGACAGACACTACGAGCAGTACTTC.

For this clone: At one end the junction does not follow the germline gene, possibly because of a read error. The chain links TRBV15 to TRBJ2-1; TRBD2 aligns across 12 bases. Looked up from germline, CDR1 is LNHNV and CDR2 is YYDKDF (reference sequence). The CDR3 sequence is 17 residues long. In DNA form, the CDR3 reads TGTGCCACCAGCAACGCTAGCGGGAGGGCCAGGTACAGTGAGCAGTTCTTC. Translating it yields CATSNASGRARYSEQFF.